Given below is one T cell receptor (beta chain) in context. Assay: immunoSEQ multiplex PCR; the TCRdb copy retains only in-frame clones and omits some. The table includes roughly 90,000 clones, roughly 89% detected once. The data derive from a study of blood T cell repertoires in COVID-19. This sequence originates from a man aged 50 to 60 with acute or convalescent COVID-19. Material for sequencing was peripheral blood.

CDR3: CASKDQGDNQPQHF. CDR3 DNA: TGTGCCAGCAAAGACCAGGGGGACAATCAGCCCCAGCATTTT. V is TRBV27 and J is TRBJ1-5, with 7 bases aligning to TRBD1. This CDR3 region has 14 residues. CDR1 and CDR2 from the germline V gene are MNHEY and SMNVEV (reference sequence). Trimming at V came to 7 bases and at J to 3 bases, leaving 6 bases not matched to a gene.